Below are 32 T cell receptor beta chains sequenced from a single sample in a study of blood T cells in healthy people across ages. PCR was performed a second time for about 6 to 11 cycles using a sample-barcoded 5' primer and a J-beta primer mix. TCRdb fed the 5' RACE reads into MiXCR, producing one record per CDR3 protein. The sample contains fewer than 650,000 distinct CDR3 sequences, about a quarter of which appear only once. These sequences were also reported in another study, on T cells of mothers and their children.

Sequenced: blood. These receptors all come from a boy younger than 10 in good health.

This clonotype was seen more than once but under ten times. The chain couples TRBV12-3 or TRBV12-4 to TRBJ2-5; 7 bases agree with TRBD1. The CDR3 has 17 residues. V dropped 0 bases and J dropped 1; count of bases not matched to a gene: 8. CDR3 region: CASSLAFPRGSQETQYF. The CDR3 coding sequence is TGTGCCAGCAGTTTAGCTTTCCCCAGGGGGAGCCAAGAGACCCAGTACTTC.

The V gene is TRBV9, the J gene TRBJ1-2; TRBD1 matches at 7 bases. V gave up 2 bases and J gave up 5 bases; unmatched junction bases: 6. The CDR3 contains 14 residues. Germline V lookup: CDR1 SGDLS, CDR2 YYNGEE. The CDR3 loop reads CASSVGQQVYGYTF. The CDR3 DNA reads as TGTGCCAGCAGCGTGGGACAGCAAGTTTATGGCTACACCTTC.

This clonotype was found a few times. J is TRBJ2-4 and V is TRBV28; D gene ambiguous. From germline, CDR1 is MDHEN and CDR2 SYDVKM. The CDR3 totals 15 residues. Trimming removed 3 bases at V and 1 base at J, with 10 bases between. The CDR3 loop is CASSFQYGAKNIQYF. In DNA form, the CDR3 reads TGTGCCAGCAGTTTCCAATATGGGGCCAAAAACATTCAGTACTTC. The full variable domain, its missing parts supplied by reference TRBV28 and TRBJ2-4, is DVKVTQSSRYLVKRTGEKVFLECVQDMDHENMFWYRQDPGLGLRLIYFSYDVKMKEKGDIPEGYSVSREKKERFSLILESASTNQTSMYLCASSFQYGAKNIQYFGAGTRLSVL.

The chain links TRBV4-3 to TRBJ2-4, with 7 bases matching TRBD2. The V gene end was trimmed by 0 bases and the J gene end by 7 bases; junction bases not matched to a gene: 9. Germline V gives CDR1 LGHNA, CDR2 YSLEER. This CDR3 has 16 amino acids. The CDR3 sequence is CASSQDRWDGGNIQYF. The DNA for the CDR3 is TGCGCCAGCAGCCAAGATAGGTGGGACGGGGGGAACATTCAGTACTTC.

The gene calls are TRBV3-1 and TRBJ2-1, with 9 bases aligning to TRBD1. The J call is doubtful: the DNA matches TRBJ2-7 better. From germline, CDR1 is LGHDT and CDR2 YNNKEL (reference sequence). This CDR3 comprises 14 residues. CDR3 protein: CASSRQGVYGEQYF. DNA for the CDR3: TGTGCCAGCAGCCGACAGGGGGTCTATGGCGAGCAGTACTTC.

In its sample, this clonotype was seen a few times. V usage is TRBV5-1 and J usage is TRBJ2-7; 15 bases agree with TRBD2. The CDR3 is 16 amino acids. Germline V gives CDR1 SGHRS, CDR2 YFSETQ. The trim removed 4 bases at V and 3 bases at J, leaving 5 bases unmatched. The CDR3 protein is CASSPGTSGRNYEQYF. The CDR3, as DNA: TGCGCCAGCAGCCCAGGGACTAGCGGGAGGAACTACGAGCAGTACTTC.

This clonotype was counted between two and nine times. The V call is TRBV20-1, the J call TRBJ2-7; the match to TRBD1 covers 9 bases. Germline V gene data show CDR1 as DFQATT and CDR2 as SNEGSKA (reference sequence). J gave up 7 bases and V 7 bases, and 11 bases lay outside the gene matches. CDR3 length: 13 amino acids. CDR3 residues: CSVPRDRAGEQYF. The CDR3 nucleotides read TGCAGTGTTCCCCGGGACAGGGCCGGAGAGCAGTACTTC.

Only a few counts were recorded for this clonotype. The chain is built from TRBV15 and TRBJ1-3; 7 bases align to TRBD1. The length of the CDR3 is 16 residues. Germline V lookup: CDR1 LNHNV, CDR2 YYDKDF (reference sequence). The V and J ends lost 0 bases and 3 bases, in that order; junction bases with no gene match: 5. The CDR3 protein is CATSRDLAGGGNTIYF. The CDR3 nucleotides read TGTGCCACCAGCAGAGATTTGGCAGGGGGTGGAAACACCATATATTTT.

This clonotype has more than one count but fewer than ten. The gene calls are TRBV5-5 and TRBJ2-1, with TRBD1 identical over 7 bases. V shed 0 bases and J 2 bases; nucleotides not matched to a gene: 5. CDR3 length: 16 residues. CDR1 is SGHKS and CDR2 is YYEKEE in the germline V gene (reference sequence). CDR3 in amino acids: CASSLAAGGAYNEQFF. CDR3 nucleotide sequence: TGTGCCAGCAGCTTGGCCGCAGGGGGAGCCTACAATGAGCAGTTCTTC.

The rearrangement joins TRBV7-9 to TRBJ2-1; D is unresolved. Germline CDR1 and CDR2: SEHNR and FQNEAQ (reference sequence). The CDR3 has 12 residues. The V gene lost 5 bases and the J gene lost 9 bases, with 11 bases spanning the gap. CDR3 loop: CASSRQLLEQFF. The CDR3 region has the DNA TGTGCCAGCAGCCGCCAACTTCTTGAGCAGTTCTTC.

The chain links TRBV7-9 to TRBJ2-2; 10 positions match TRBD2. Germline V gives CDR1 SEHNR, CDR2 FQNEAQ (reference sequence). The V and J ends lost 7 bases and 6 bases, in that order; junction bases with no gene match: 8. The CDR3 length is 15 residues. This CDR3 is CASTTLAGVPGELFF. The CDR3 nucleotides read TGTGCCAGCACCACTCTAGCGGGAGTCCCCGGGGAGCTGTTTTTT.

This clonotype appeared a few times. The J gene is TRBJ2-5, the V gene TRBV6-2 or TRBV6-3; D not certain. The J call may be incorrect, as the DNA end agrees better with TRBJ2-7. This CDR3 is 13 amino acids long. Germline V gives CDR1 MNHEY, CDR2 SVGEGT. The CDR3 sequence: CASSFKTGYEQYV. The CDR3 nucleotides read TGTGCCAGCAGTTTCAAAACTGGATACGAGCAGTACGTC.

This clonotype showed up just a few times. The rearrangement uses TRBV29-1 and TRBJ1-5; TRBD1 matches 7 bases. Germline loops: CDR1 SQVTM, CDR2 ANQGSEA. The CDR3 spans 12 residues. V trimming: 6 bases; J trimming: 4 bases; junction bases outside the gene matches: 3. CDR3 sequence reads: CSVRDRNQPQHF. The CDR3 DNA follows: TGCAGCGTCCGGGACAGAAATCAGCCCCAGCATTTT.

Only a few counts were recorded for this clonotype. The rearrangement joins TRBV10-2 to TRBJ2-5; 7 nucleotides match TRBD1. The DNA end lines up better with TRBJ2-7; the J call may be wrong. CDR3 length equals 13 residues. Germline CDR1 and CDR2: WSHSY and SAAADI. CDR3 DNA: TGCGCCAGCCGGGACAGACTCTTCCACGAGCAGTACTTC. Its protein product is CASRDRLFHEQYF.

This clonotype has only a few counts. The chain joins TRBV4-3 to TRBJ2-5; 7 positions agree with TRBD2. This CDR3 spans 16 amino acids. Germline lookup yields CDR1 LGHNA and CDR2 YSLEER. V shed 4 bases and J 5 bases; nucleotides not matched to a gene: 13. The CDR3 sequence is CASSPLLAEGGETQYF. The DNA of the CDR3 is TGCGCCAGCAGCCCGCTCCTAGCGGAGGGAGGGGAGACCCAGTACTTC.

The CDR3 loop reads CSARDPRTRELETQYF. The CDR3 DNA reads as TGCAGTGCTAGAGATCCGAGGACTCGGGAGTTGGAGACCCAGTACTTC. The V gene is TRBV20-1, the J gene TRBJ2-5; D perhaps matches TRBD2 (6 bases). Germline-derived CDR1 and CDR2 are DFQATT and SNEGSKA (reference sequence). The CDR3 length is 16 residues. V lost 0 bases, J lost 5 bases, and 19 bases lay in between.

This chain joins TRBV2 and TRBJ1-2; no firm D call. Germline V CDR1 and CDR2: SNHLY, FYNNEI. Trimming shortened V by 2 bases and J by 8 bases, and 12 bases separated the two germline ends. The CDR3 length is 13 residues. The chain's CDR3 is CASSERAYYGYTF. The CDR3 nucleotides read TGTGCCAGCAGTGAACGAGCTTATTACGGCTACACCTTC.

This clonotype was observed a few times. This chain links TRBV6-6 with TRBJ2-5, with 10 bases that match TRBD2. This CDR3 region has 14 residues. The germline V gene has CDR1 MNHNY and CDR2 SVGAGI (reference sequence). V gave up 8 bases and J gave up 4 bases; unmatched junction bases: 7. The CDR3 DNA is TGTGCCAGCCTCAGCGGGAGGGCCGGAGAGACCCAGTACTTC. It translates to CASLSGRAGETQYF.

The chain combines TRBV7-2 with TRBJ1-3; a possible D gene is TRBD1 (5 bases). Trimming shortened V by 4 bases and J by 0 bases, and 16 bases separated the two germline ends. Looked up from germline, CDR1 is SGHTA and CDR2 is FQGNSA. This CDR3 comprises 17 residues. CDR3: CASSSVGTVSSGNTIYF. CDR3 DNA: TGTGCCAGCAGCTCAGTTGGGACGGTCAGCTCTGGAAACACCATATATTTT. Complete variable domain (other parts from reference TRBV7-2 and TRBJ1-3): GAGVSQSPSNKVTEKGKDVELRCDPISGHTALYWYRQSLGQGLEFLIYFQGNSAPDKSGLPSDRFSAERTGGSVSTLTIQRTQQEDSAVYLCASSSVGTVSSGNTIYFGEGSWLTVV.

The chain has TRBV20-1 and TRBJ2-5, with 9 bases aligning to TRBD2. The J call may be faulty, since TRBJ2-7 better matches the DNA end. CDR1 and CDR2 (germline): DFQATT, SNEGSKA (reference sequence). The CDR3 is 14 residues long. CDR3 amino acids: CSASLTSGSYEQYF. CDR3 DNA sequence: TGCAGTGCTAGTCTTACTAGCGGGTCTTACGAGCAGTACTTC.

This clonotype was counted only a few times. The CDR3 loop is CASSPRRDSSYEQYF. The CDR3 nucleotides read TGTGCCAGCAGTCCACGCCGGGACAGCTCCTACGAGCAGTACTTC. J is TRBJ2-7 and V is TRBV27; 7 bases line up with TRBD1. V lost 5 bases and J lost 0; bases outside the gene matches: 7. Germline V gene sequence: CDR1 MNHEY, CDR2 SMNVEV (reference sequence). The CDR3 totals 15 residues.

V gene TRBV11-2 combines with J gene TRBJ2-2; TRBD2 might be the D (6 bases). CDR1 and CDR2 from the germline V gene are SGHAT and FQNNGV. Trimming removed 0 bases from V and 2 bases from J, with 7 bases in between. This CDR3 comprises 15 residues. CDR3 bases: TGTGCCAGCAGCTTAGAGGAGGGAAACACCGGGGAGCTGTTTTTT. This codes for CASSLEEGNTGELFF.

The rearrangement joins TRBV12-3 or TRBV12-4 to TRBJ2-2; D call uncertain. The CDR3 totals 13 residues. V was clipped by 8 bases and J by 3 bases, with 10 bases between them. The DNA of the CDR3 is TGTGCCAGCCCCCACCCGTACACCGGGGAGCTGTTTTTT. It encodes CASPHPYTGELFF.

This clonotype was seen a few times. The chain combines TRBV4-2 with TRBJ2-4; 9 positions match TRBD1. The CDR3 consists of 15 residues. Germline V gene lookup returns CDR1 LGHNA and CDR2 YNFKEQ. J lost 5 bases, V lost 1 base, and 3 bases had no gene match. The CDR3 loop is CASSQGDRVENIQYF. The CDR3 DNA follows: TGTGCCAGCAGCCAAGGGGACAGGGTGGAAAACATTCAGTACTTC.

This clonotype was observed a few times. The chain uses TRBV7-2 and TRBJ2-6, with D unresolved. CDR3 size: 14 residues. The germline V and J ends were trimmed by 5 bases and 0 bases, with 5 bases remaining between them. Germline loops: CDR1 SGHTA, CDR2 FQGNSA. As DNA, the CDR3 is TGTGCCAGCAGCATTAGCTCTGGGGCCAACGTCCTGACTTTC. Translation: CASSISSGANVLTF.

The rearrangement joins TRBV19 to TRBJ2-3; weak D call: TRBD2 (5 bases). The CDR3 sequence is 13 residues long. V was pared by 5 bases and J by 6 bases, with 12 bases between. The germline V gene encodes CDR1 LNHDA and CDR2 SQIVND (reference sequence). CDR3 sequence: CASSRGRVDTQYF. DNA for the CDR3: TGTGCCAGTAGTCGGGGAAGAGTGGATACGCAGTATTTT.

V gene TRBV5-1 combines with J gene TRBJ2-3; D is unresolved. Germline V gene sequence: CDR1 SGHRS, CDR2 YFSETQ. The CDR3 spans 15 residues. V lost 0 bases and J lost 5, with 13 bases in between. As DNA, the CDR3 is TGCGCCAGCAGCTTGGACGGTCTGCGTATAGATACGCAGTATTTT. Translation gives CASSLDGLRIDTQYF.

This clonotype was seen a few times. V gene TRBV7-8 combines with J gene TRBJ1-2; a weak D match, TRBD1 (5 bases). The CDR3 is 15 amino acids. Germline CDR1 and CDR2: SGHVS and FQNEAQ. V lost 5 bases and J lost 7, with 20 bases in between. Here the CDR3 DNA reads TGTGCCAGCAGCCCAGATGGCCCGAAGGGGAGTGGCTACACCTTC. It codes for CASSPDGPKGSGYTF. Combining the CDR3 with reference TRBV7-8 and TRBJ1-2 gives the whole variable domain GAGVSQSPRYKVAKRGQDVALRCDPISGHVSLFWYQQALGQGPEFLTYFQNEAQLDKSGLPSDRFFAERPEGSVSTLKIQRTQQEDSAVYLCASSPDGPKGSGYTFGSGTRLTVV.

The gene calls are TRBV6-1 and TRBJ2-7; tentatively, D is TRBD2 (6 bases). CDR3 length equals 15 residues. Per germline, CDR1 MNHNS and CDR2 SASEGT. The ends were cut back, 7 bases at V and 0 bases at J, with 16 bases in the middle. The CDR3 DNA follows: TGTGCCAGCACCCAGGGATTGGGGGGCTCCTACGAGCAGTACTTC. It translates to CASTQGLGGSYEQYF.

This clonotype occurred a few times. The chain has TRBV19 and TRBJ2-5; D may match TRBD1 or TRBD2 (6 bases each). The DNA matches TRBJ2-1 better at its end, which makes the J call doubtful. Per germline, CDR1 LNHDA and CDR2 SQIVND (reference sequence). The CDR3 is made up of 18 amino acids. The CDR3: CASSIDPGRGGPWNEQFF. The CDR3 coding sequence is TGTGCCAGTAGTATAGACCCCGGTAGAGGGGGGCCGTGGAATGAGCAGTTCTTC.

The V and J genes are TRBV20-1 and TRBJ1-1, with D unclear. This CDR3 spans 14 amino acids. Germline CDR1 is DFQATT and CDR2 is SNEGSKA (reference sequence). V was shortened by 3 bases and J by 5 bases, with 16 bases between the two germline ends. CDR3 sequence: CSASRRGSRTEAFF. DNA for the CDR3: TGCAGTGCTAGTAGGCGGGGAAGTAGGACTGAAGCTTTCTTT.

The chain couples TRBV10-3 to TRBJ2-1, with 11 positions matching TRBD2. CDR3 size: 16 residues. Germline V gene data show CDR1 as ENHRY and CDR2 as SYGVKD. V was clipped by 2 bases and J by 3 bases; unmatched bases: 3. CDR3 bases: TGTGCCATCAGTGAGGGGCTAGCGGGAGGCTACAATGAGCAGTTCTTC. Protein sequence: CAISEGLAGGYNEQFF.